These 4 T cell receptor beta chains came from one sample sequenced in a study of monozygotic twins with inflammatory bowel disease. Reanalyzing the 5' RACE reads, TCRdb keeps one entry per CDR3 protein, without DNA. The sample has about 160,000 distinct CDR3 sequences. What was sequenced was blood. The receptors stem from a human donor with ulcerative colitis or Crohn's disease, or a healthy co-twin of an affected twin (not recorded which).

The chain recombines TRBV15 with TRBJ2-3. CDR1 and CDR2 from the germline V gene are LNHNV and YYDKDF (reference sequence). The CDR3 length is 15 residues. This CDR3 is CATSRDLASADTQYF.

The CDR3 spells CASSQMGTSQETQYF. The chain is built from TRBV2 and TRBJ2-5; no DNA is available, so the TRBD2 call from TCRdb remains unchecked. Germline assignment: CDR1 SNHLY and CDR2 FYNNEI. The CDR3 runs 15 residues.

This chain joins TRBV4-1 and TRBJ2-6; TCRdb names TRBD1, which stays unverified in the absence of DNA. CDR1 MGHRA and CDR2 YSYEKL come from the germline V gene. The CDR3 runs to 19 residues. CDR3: CASSQWFGRGEFGANVLTF.

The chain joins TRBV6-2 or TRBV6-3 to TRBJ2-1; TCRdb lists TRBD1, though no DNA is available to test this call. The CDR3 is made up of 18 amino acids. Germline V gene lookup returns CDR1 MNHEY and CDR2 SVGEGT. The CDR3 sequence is CASSFSSRELRAYNEQFF.